This T cell receptor (beta chain) was obtained from a study of T cells expressing NK-cell markers. At the level of the study: Eight donors were sequenced, seven testing HCMV-seropositive and one testing seronegative.

Whole-study results and caveats: One observes that, in several donors, these clonotypes were also the leading ones within the CD3+CD56-NKG2C+ fraction. Of the CD8+ T cell pool in several donors, about 1.0-8% was accounted for by dominant NKG2C+ clonotypes.

The CDR3 covers 15 residues. CDR1 and CDR2 from the germline V gene are MDHEN and SYDVKM. Concerning this clonotype itself: Its antigen is not known.

Each CDR3 protein gets one entry in TCRdb, which reprocessed the 5' RACE reads and gives no DNA. Its table records 350,000 to 450,000 distinct CDR3 sequences. The receptor comes from a man aged 18-69 years in good health. Sequences were obtained from blood T cells: a sorted CD56 or NKG2C T cell subset, CD4+ or CD8+ T cells, or bulk PBMC T cells (not recorded which). The J gene is TRBJ1-5, the V gene TRBV28; TCRdb gives TRBD1 as the D gene, but with no DNA this cannot be confirmed. The chain's CDR3 is CASNHAGQKNQPQHF.